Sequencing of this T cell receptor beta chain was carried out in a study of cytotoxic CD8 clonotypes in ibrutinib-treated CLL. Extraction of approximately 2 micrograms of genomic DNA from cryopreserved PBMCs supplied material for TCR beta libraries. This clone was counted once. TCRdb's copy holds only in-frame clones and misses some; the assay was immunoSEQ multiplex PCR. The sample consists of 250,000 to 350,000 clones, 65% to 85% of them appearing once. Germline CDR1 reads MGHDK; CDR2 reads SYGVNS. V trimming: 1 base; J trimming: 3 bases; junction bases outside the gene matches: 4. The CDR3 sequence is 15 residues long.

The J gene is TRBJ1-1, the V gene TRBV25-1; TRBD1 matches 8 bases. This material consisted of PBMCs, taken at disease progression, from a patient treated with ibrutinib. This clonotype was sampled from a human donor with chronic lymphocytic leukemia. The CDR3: CASSEWVQGDTEAFF. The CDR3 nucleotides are TGTGCCAGCAGTGAATGGGTACAGGGGGACACTGAAGCTTTCTTT.